These T cell receptor beta chains were read from a single sample in a study of regulatory T cells in long-lasting Graves disease. TCRdb recomputed calls from the multiplex PCR reads with MiXCR, one row per CDR3 protein. The sample has about 330,000 distinct CDR3 sequences; 15% to 20% are singletons. In addition, the sample was reused for a study of T cells in Graves' hyperthyroidism and ophthalmopathy.

The material was peripheral blood mononuclear cells (PBMCs), obtained at new diagnosis, from a patient treated with antithyroid drugs. The receptor set was obtained from a woman between 18 and 29 years old with Graves disease. Both conserved end residues are part of each CDR3. Each record gives: V gene, CDR3 length, clone size, J gene, D gene, CDR3 DNA, CDR3 protein. D genes are given only for firm matches. Not every row has a clone size; where given, it reads once, few, many or a size class.

v_call: TRBV2; cdr3_length: 15; clone_size: few; j_call: TRBJ1-5; d_call: .; cdr3_nt: TGTGCCAACAGTGCGGACATGGGGACCAATCGGCCCCAGCATTTT; cdr3_aa: CANSADMGTNRPQHF
v_call: TRBV11-2; cdr3_length: 14; clone_size: many; j_call: TRBJ2-7; d_call: .; cdr3_nt: TGTGCCAGCAGCCTCTATACAGGGCCCGGCGAGCAGTACTTC; cdr3_aa: CASSLYTGPGEQYF
v_call: TRBV20-1; cdr3_length: 14; clone_size: many; j_call: TRBJ2-3; d_call: .; cdr3_nt: TGCAGTGCTATCCCCCTCATACGCGCAGATACGCAGTATTTT; cdr3_aa: CSAIPLIRADTQYF
v_call: TRBV27; cdr3_length: 13; clone_size: .; j_call: TRBJ2-1; d_call: .; cdr3_nt: TGTGCCAGCAGCACAGGACACTACAATGAGCAGTTCTTC; cdr3_aa: CASSTGHYNEQFF
v_call: TRBV28; cdr3_length: 15; clone_size: many; j_call: TRBJ2-3; d_call: TRBD2; cdr3_nt: TGTGCCAGCCCCCCGGGACTAGCCCTCACAGATACGCAGTATTTT; cdr3_aa: CASPPGLALTDTQYF
v_call: TRBV4-1; cdr3_length: 15; clone_size: .; j_call: TRBJ1-5; d_call: .; cdr3_nt: TGCGCCAGCAGCCAAGACGGGCAGTCCCAGCAGCCCCAGCATTTT; cdr3_aa: CASSQDGQSQQPQHF
v_call: TRBV2; cdr3_length: 18; clone_size: .; j_call: TRBJ2-3; d_call: TRBD1; cdr3_nt: TGTGCCAGCAGTTTGTCCGGGACAGGATTTTCTGGCACAGATACGCAGTATTTT; cdr3_aa: CASSLSGTGFSGTDTQYF
v_call: TRBV11-3; cdr3_length: 14; clone_size: many; j_call: TRBJ1-1; d_call: TRBD1; cdr3_nt: TGTGCCAGCAGCCCGGACAGGACGGGCACTGAAGCTTTCTTT; cdr3_aa: CASSPDRTGTEAFF
v_call: TRBV28; cdr3_length: 14; clone_size: many; j_call: TRBJ2-7; d_call: TRBD2; cdr3_nt: TGTGCCAGCACCATGGCTAGCGGAACCTACGAGCAGTACTTC; cdr3_aa: CASTMASGTYEQYF
v_call: TRBV3-1; cdr3_length: 15; clone_size: many; j_call: TRBJ2-1; d_call: .; cdr3_nt: TGTGCCAGCAGCCAGGTTGGACGGGGATACAATGAGCAGTTCTTC; cdr3_aa: CASSQVGRGYNEQFF
v_call: TRBV2; cdr3_length: 16; clone_size: many; j_call: TRBJ2-1; d_call: .; cdr3_nt: TGTGCCAGCAGTGATCCCCGAAAGGGGGGGGGTGCTGAGCAGTTCTTC; cdr3_aa: CASSDPRKGGGAEQFF
v_call: TRBV2; cdr3_length: 15; clone_size: few; j_call: TRBJ2-6; d_call: .; cdr3_nt: TGTGCCAGCAGTGAACGACGTGCGGGGGCCAACGTCCTGACTTTC; cdr3_aa: CASSERRAGANVLTF
v_call: TRBV12-3/TRBV12-4; cdr3_length: 15; clone_size: .; j_call: TRBJ1-1; d_call: .; cdr3_nt: TGTGCCAGCAGTTTCGGCGGCAGTTTGAACACTGAAGCTTTCTTT; cdr3_aa: CASSFGGSLNTEAFF
v_call: TRBV12-3/TRBV12-4; cdr3_length: 15; clone_size: many; j_call: TRBJ1-6; d_call: .; cdr3_nt: TGTGCCAGCAGTTTAGGGGTCGACAGGTATTCACCCCTCCACTTT; cdr3_aa: CASSLGVDRYSPLHF
v_call: TRBV5-1; cdr3_length: 13; clone_size: few; j_call: TRBJ2-5; d_call: .; cdr3_nt: TGCGCCAGCGCTGAGGGGGGGGGCGAGACCCAGTACTTC; cdr3_aa: CASAEGGGETQYF
v_call: TRBV6-2/TRBV6-3; cdr3_length: 16; clone_size: few; j_call: TRBJ2-5; d_call: TRBD2; cdr3_nt: TGTGCCAGCAGTCGGTATAGGACTAGCGGGTTCGGGACCCAGTACTTC; cdr3_aa: CASSRYRTSGFGTQYF
v_call: TRBV9; cdr3_length: 13; clone_size: .; j_call: TRBJ2-5; d_call: TRBD1; cdr3_nt: TGTGCCAGCAGCGCTACAGGGGTGGAGACCCAGTACTTC; cdr3_aa: CASSATGVETQYF
v_call: TRBV5-1; cdr3_length: 14; clone_size: many; j_call: TRBJ2-5; d_call: .; cdr3_nt: TGCGCCAGCAGCCGCAGGGACGAAAAAGAGACCCAGTACTTC; cdr3_aa: CASSRRDEKETQYF
v_call: TRBV7-3; cdr3_length: 14; clone_size: many; j_call: TRBJ2-7; d_call: TRBD1; cdr3_nt: TGTGCCAGCAGCCCGTCAGGGGGCCTTGTTGAGCAGTACTTC; cdr3_aa: CASSPSGGLVEQYF
v_call: TRBV6-1; cdr3_length: 16; clone_size: many; j_call: TRBJ2-2; d_call: TRBD1; cdr3_nt: TGTGCCAGCACCCTAGACAGGGGGCTTAACACCGGGGAGCTGTTTTTT; cdr3_aa: CASTLDRGLNTGELFF
v_call: TRBV9; cdr3_length: 14; clone_size: many; j_call: TRBJ2-1; d_call: .; cdr3_nt: TGTGCCAGCAGCGTAGCCCCCAGCTACAATGAGCAGTTCTTC; cdr3_aa: CASSVAPSYNEQFF
v_call: TRBV28; cdr3_length: 16; clone_size: many; j_call: TRBJ1-1; d_call: TRBD1; cdr3_nt: TGTGCCAGCACCATCTCCGGGACAGGGGGGCCGGCTGAAGCTTTCTTT; cdr3_aa: CASTISGTGGPAEAFF
v_call: TRBV6-1; cdr3_length: 14; clone_size: many; j_call: TRBJ1-5; d_call: .; cdr3_nt: TGTGCCGTTAGGGGAGAGGGTAGCAATCAGCCCCAGCATTTT; cdr3_aa: CAVRGEGSNQPQHF
v_call: TRBV2; cdr3_length: 12; clone_size: .; j_call: TRBJ2-1; d_call: .; cdr3_nt: TGTGCCAGCAGTGGATTTTTCCAACAGGTTTTCTTC; cdr3_aa: CASSGFFQQVFF
v_call: TRBV28; cdr3_length: 15; clone_size: many; j_call: TRBJ2-1; d_call: TRBD2; cdr3_nt: TGTGCCAGCAGTCCTTTAGCGGGATTCGTCGATGAGCAGTTCTTC; cdr3_aa: CASSPLAGFVDEQFF
v_call: TRBV28; cdr3_length: 16; clone_size: .; j_call: TRBJ1-5; d_call: TRBD1; cdr3_nt: TGTGCCAGCAGTTCGGGGGGACAGGGGGCGAATCGGCCCCAGCATTTT; cdr3_aa: CASSSGGQGANRPQHF
v_call: TRBV2; cdr3_length: 16; clone_size: many; j_call: TRBJ2-1; d_call: .; cdr3_nt: TGTGCCAGCAGACTAACCTTCTTAAGCTCCTACAATGAGCAGTTCTTC; cdr3_aa: CASRLTFLSSYNEQFF
v_call: TRBV6-5; cdr3_length: 16; clone_size: .; j_call: TRBJ2-1; d_call: TRBD2; cdr3_nt: TGTGCCAGCAGTTACTTTAGCGGGAGCTCCTACAATGAGCAGTTCTTC; cdr3_aa: CASSYFSGSSYNEQFF
v_call: TRBV12-3/TRBV12-4; cdr3_length: 11; clone_size: many; j_call: TRBJ1-2; d_call: .; cdr3_nt: TGTGCCAGCAGTTCCGGGACTGGCTACACCTTC; cdr3_aa: CASSSGTGYTF
v_call: TRBV19; cdr3_length: 13; clone_size: .; j_call: TRBJ2-3; d_call: .; cdr3_nt: TGTGCCAGTAGAAGACTATTCACAGATACGCAGTATTTT; cdr3_aa: CASRRLFTDTQYF
v_call: TRBV15; cdr3_length: 12; clone_size: .; j_call: TRBJ1-6; d_call: .; cdr3_nt: TGTGCCACCACAAAGCCGGGGGCCCCCCTCCACTTT; cdr3_aa: CATTKPGAPLHF
v_call: TRBV12-3/TRBV12-4; cdr3_length: 15; clone_size: .; j_call: TRBJ1-3; d_call: .; cdr3_nt: TGTGCCAGCACCCGAAAGCACATCTCTGGAAACACCATATATTTT; cdr3_aa: CASTRKHISGNTIYF
v_call: TRBV28; cdr3_length: 15; clone_size: many; j_call: TRBJ1-2; d_call: .; cdr3_nt: TGTGCCAGCAGACCCTCAGGCGTGAGTAACTATGGCTACACCTTC; cdr3_aa: CASRPSGVSNYGYTF
v_call: TRBV5-1; cdr3_length: 17; clone_size: .; j_call: TRBJ2-2; d_call: .; cdr3_nt: TGCGCCAGCAGAGGCGGGACATTTCTGACGAACACCGGGGAGCTGTTTTTT; cdr3_aa: CASRGGTFLTNTGELFF
v_call: TRBV29-1; cdr3_length: 11; clone_size: .; j_call: TRBJ1-1; d_call: .; cdr3_nt: TGCAGCGTTGAAAAGACCACTGAAGCTTTCTTT; cdr3_aa: CSVEKTTEAFF
v_call: TRBV10-3; cdr3_length: 17; clone_size: few; j_call: TRBJ2-7; d_call: TRBD1; cdr3_nt: TGTGCCATCAGTTATCAGGTTCCGGGACAGGGATCCTACGAGCAGTACTTC; cdr3_aa: CAISYQVPGQGSYEQYF
v_call: TRBV2; cdr3_length: 20; clone_size: many; j_call: TRBJ2-1; d_call: TRBD2; cdr3_nt: TGTGCCAGCAGTGGGCCGGGACTAGCGGTTCCAGGGGGGGCGGACAATGAGCAGTTCTTC; cdr3_aa: CASSGPGLAVPGGADNEQFF
v_call: TRBV4-1; cdr3_length: 16; clone_size: .; j_call: TRBJ1-5; d_call: .; cdr3_nt: TGCGCCAGCAGCCAAGTGGGCAGGGGTTCCTATCAGTCCCAGCATTTT; cdr3_aa: CASSQVGRGSYQSQHF
v_call: TRBV29-1; cdr3_length: 14; clone_size: many; j_call: TRBJ2-7; d_call: TRBD1; cdr3_nt: TGCAGCGTTGTGATTTCGACAGGGCCGGACGAGCAGTACTTC; cdr3_aa: CSVVISTGPDEQYF
v_call: TRBV20-1; cdr3_length: 15; clone_size: many; j_call: TRBJ2-5; d_call: .; cdr3_nt: TGCAGTGCTAGAGCATCTCCGGGGCTTCAAGAGACCCAGTACTTC; cdr3_aa: CSARASPGLQETQYF
v_call: TRBV24-1; cdr3_length: 13; clone_size: .; j_call: TRBJ2-5; d_call: TRBD1; cdr3_nt: TGTGCCACCAGCACAGGGGTCCAAGAGACCCAGTACTTC; cdr3_aa: CATSTGVQETQYF